The 23 T cell receptor beta chains below were found in one sample sequenced in a study of Graves' ophthalmopathy and Graves' hyperthyroidism. Amplification of the TCR beta CDR3 regions used RNA transcripts (as template). HTBI primers were employed in first-round RT-PCR, then a second-round multiplex PCR followed. MiXCR was run by TCRdb on the multiplex PCR reads, yielding one entry per CDR3 protein. Here the sample spans approximately 540,000 distinct CDR3 sequences, 39% being singletons. The sequencing sample was made of peripheral blood or thyroid tissue (not recorded which). Receptors originate from an adult man with Graves' hyperthyroidism.

A word on this clonotype: A much larger clone lies one base from this, so it may be a read error. Since no conserved phenylalanine or tryptophan closes the CDR3, a read error is the likely cause. The rearrangement uses TRBV2 and TRBJ2-7; D ambiguous. This CDR3 is built from 12 residues. The V end was cut by 4 bases, the J end by 4 bases, with 8 bases between. CDR1 SNHLY and CDR2 FYNNEI come from the germline V gene. The CDR3 loop is CASSAGEYEQYS. The CDR3 bases are TGTGCCAGCAGTGCCGGTGAATACGAGCAGTACTCC.

Ten or more counts support this clonotype. The rearrangement links TRBV6-1 to TRBJ1-1; possibly TRBD1 for D (5 bases). With 6 bases removed from V and 0 bases from J, the gap between germline ends came to 17 bases. Germline V gene lookup returns CDR1 MNHNS and CDR2 SASEGT. The CDR3 is 16 residues long. Here the CDR3 reads CASSPEPGRMNTEAFF. The CDR3 DNA reads TGTGCCAGCAGCCCTGAACCGGGACGGATGAACACTGAAGCTTTCTTT.

Points on this clonotype: One base away lies a much larger clone, so this may be a sequencing read error. The genes are TRBV6-5 and TRBJ2-5, with D perhaps being TRBD1 or TRBD2 (6 bases each). CDR1 and CDR2 (germline): MNHEY, SVGAGI. This CDR3 region has 13 residues. This CDR3 is CDSVGGQRETQYF. The CDR3 nucleotides are TGTGACAGCGTGGGGGGACAACGAGAGACCCAGTACTTC.

The chain links TRBV25-1 to TRBJ1-4; D unclear. The CDR3 has 12 amino acids. CDR1 and CDR2 from the germline V gene are MGHDK and SYGVNS. V was cut by 9 bases and J by 6 bases, with 11 bases left in between. The CDR3 DNA is TGTGCCAGTGCCGAGGAGGATGAAAAACTGTTTTTT. This sequence encodes CASAEEDEKLFF.

This clonotype was seen ten or more times. V usage is TRBV4-2 and J usage is TRBJ2-2; D is undetermined. Germline CDR1 is LGHNA and CDR2 is YNFKEQ. This CDR3 is built from 14 residues. Trimming cost V 1 base and J 0 bases, with 3 bases left between them. The CDR3 spells CASSQAPNTGELFF. For the CDR3, the DNA is TGTGCCAGCAGCCAAGCACCGAACACCGGGGAGCTGTTTTTT.

V is TRBV6-1 and J is TRBJ1-5; TRBD1 matches at 8 bases. Germline V gene data show CDR1 as MNHNS and CDR2 as SASEGT. The CDR3 is 14 amino acids. Trimming took 5 bases from V and 10 from J; bases not matched to a gene: 10. The CDR3 DNA follows: TGTGCCAGCAGTTCGGGACAGGCACCGACACCCCAGCATTTT. It yields the protein CASSSGQAPTPQHF.

A few counts support this clonotype. The chain is built from TRBV6-2 or TRBV6-3 and TRBJ1-1, with 12 bases aligning to TRBD1. CDR1 MNHEY and CDR2 SVGEGT come from the germline V gene. V was pared by 6 bases and J by 7 bases, with 12 bases of the junction left unmatched. The CDR3 contains 16 residues. In nucleotides, the CDR3 is TGTGCCAGCAGAACGAACCGGGACAGGGGGCTCGATGAAGCTTTCTTT. This sequence encodes CASRTNRDRGLDEAFF.

J is TRBJ1-5 and V is TRBV5-4; D may be TRBD1 (5 bases). V was trimmed by 0 bases and J by 0 bases, leaving 13 bases between them. The CDR3 length is 17 residues. Germline CDR1 reads SGHNT; CDR2 reads YYREEE (reference sequence). The CDR3: CASSLVGGGLSNQPQHF. CDR3 nucleotide sequence: TGTGCCAGCAGCTTGGTGGGGGGAGGCCTTAGCAATCAGCCCCAGCATTTT. Complete variable domain (other parts from reference TRBV5-4 and TRBJ1-5): ETGVTQSPTHLIKTRGQQVTLRCSSQSGHNTVSWYQQALGQGPQFIFQYYREEENGRGNFPPRFSGLQFPNYSSELNVNALELDDSALYLCASSLVGGGLSNQPQHFGDGTRLSIL.

V is TRBV19 and J is TRBJ1-5; D might be TRBD1 (5 bases). The CDR3 extends over 16 amino acids. The V gene's germline CDR1 is LNHDA and CDR2 SQIVND (reference sequence). V shed 3 bases and J shed 3 bases, with 15 bases lying between them. CDR3 in DNA: TGTGCCAGTAGTATGTTCCTAGCGGGGGTCAATCAGCCCCAGCATTTT. Translating gives CASSMFLAGVNQPQHF.

This chain uses TRBV20-1 with TRBJ2-2, with a possible D match to TRBD2 (6 bases). The germline CDR1 and CDR2 sequences are DFQATT and SNEGSKA (reference sequence). The germline V and J ends were trimmed by 1 base and 5 bases, with 11 bases remaining between them. There are 14 residues in the CDR3. CDR3 nucleotide sequence: TGCAGTGCTAGAGCTCGGGAGTCGACCGGGGAGCTGTTTTTT. It translates to CSARARESTGELFF.

There are many counts of this clonotype. This chain links TRBV5-1 with TRBJ1-5; 7 bases agree with TRBD1. The CDR3 is 14 amino acids. The junction had 8 bases not matched to a gene; V was cut back by 4 bases and J by 7 bases. Per the germline V gene, CDR1 is SGHRS and CDR2 is YFSETQ. The CDR3 DNA is TGCGCCAGCAGCATAGGACAGGCGGGGCAGCCCCAGCATTTT. It encodes CASSIGQAGQPQHF.

Turning to this clonotype: A much bigger clone sits one base away, suggesting this may be a read error. V gene TRBV24-1 combines with J gene TRBJ2-7; a possible D gene is TRBD2 (7 bases). The CDR3 loop spans 13 amino acids. The V and J ends lost 6 bases and 6 bases respectively, with 14 bases between them. Per germline, CDR1 KGHDR and CDR2 SFDVKD. CDR3 protein: CATSLGGAGEQYF. CDR3 sequence (DNA): TGTGCCACCAGTTTAGGGGGGGCGGGCGAGCAGTACTTC.

This clonotype appeared a few times. One junction end does not reproduce the germline sequence, and a read error may be involved. The gene calls are TRBV20-1 and TRBJ2-2; D ambiguous. Germline CDR1 is DFQATT and CDR2 is SNEGSKA (reference sequence). The CDR3 runs 14 residues. For the CDR3, the DNA is TGCAGTGCTAAGGAGCTCAGTTTCTACAATGAGCAGTTTTTT. Translating gives CSAKELSFYNEQFF.

A word on this clonotype: This could be a read error, since a much larger clone is one nucleotide away. V usage is TRBV7-2 and J usage is TRBJ1-2, with TRBD1 matching over 7 bases. CDR3 length: 13 residues. From germline, CDR1 is SGHTA and CDR2 FQGNSA. CDR3 protein: CASSRGQGGGHTF. The CDR3 nucleotides are TGTGCCAGCAGCCGCGGGCAGGGGGGTGGCCACACCTTC. The variable domain in full, completed from reference TRBV7-2 and TRBJ1-2, reads GAGVSQSPSNKVTEKGKDVELRCDPISGHTALYWYRQSLGQGLEFLIYFQGNSAPDKSGLPSDRFSAERTGGSVSTLTIQRTQQEDSAVYLCASSRGQGGGHTFGSGTRLTVV.

This clonotype was picked up many times. The chain couples TRBV10-3 to TRBJ2-7; 9 bases match TRBD1. There are 13 residues in the CDR3. V lost 10 bases and J lost 3; bases outside the gene matches: 7. Per germline, CDR1 ENHRY and CDR2 SYGVKD. CDR3: CATSGQGGYEQYF. The DNA of the CDR3 is TGTGCCACGTCGGGACAGGGTGGCTACGAGCAGTACTTC.

Many counts were recorded for this clonotype. The rearrangement uses TRBV28 and TRBJ2-5; no definite D call. The V and J ends lost 3 bases and 5 bases respectively, with 13 bases between them. CDR3 length: 14 residues. The V gene's germline CDR1 is MDHEN and CDR2 SYDVKM. In DNA, the CDR3 is TGTGCCAGCAGTTTTCATGTAGGAATGGAGACCCAGTACTTC. Protein product: CASSFHVGMETQYF.

At least ten counts were recorded for this clonotype. The chain has TRBV12-3 or TRBV12-4 and TRBJ2-7, with D unclear. The V end lost 5 bases, the J end lost 2 bases, and 13 bases lay between the germline ends. This CDR3 has 14 residues. CDR3 DNA sequence: TGTGCCAGCAGTCCGAATCAGTTTCCCTACGAGCAGTACTTC. Protein: CASSPNQFPYEQYF.

The chain links TRBV5-4 to TRBJ2-1; D is undetermined. Trimming pared 4 bases from V and 3 bases from J, leaving 8 bases between. Germline V gene data show CDR1 as SGHNT and CDR2 as YYREEE (reference sequence). The length of the CDR3 is 13 residues. The CDR3 reads CASSGSFYNEQFF. As DNA, the CDR3 is TGTGCCAGCAGCGGAAGCTTCTACAATGAGCAGTTCTTC.

With respect to this clonotype: The DNA is omitted, as the CDR3 cannot be located on it reliably, and the CDR3 follows TCRdb's listing. The V gene is TRBV12-3 or TRBV12-4, the J gene TRBJ2-5; the table assigns TRBD2, which was not confirmed against the DNA. The CDR3 is 19 residues long, counting both termini. The CDR3 sequence is CASSIYLCSVAQRQETQYF.

About this clonotype: A much larger clonotype is one base distant, so this may be a read error. The chain uses TRBV7-9 and TRBJ2-7; D is possibly TRBD1 (5 bases). This CDR3 contains 11 residues. Germline V gene lookup returns CDR1 SEHNR and CDR2 FQNEAQ (reference sequence). The CDR3 sequence: CASSRETEQCF. For the CDR3, the DNA is TGTGCCAGCAGCCGAGAGACAGAACAGTGCTTC. The entire variable domain, with the rest obtained from reference TRBV7-9 and TRBJ2-7, is as follows: DTGVSQNPRHKITKRGQNVTFRCDPISEHNRLYWYRQTLGQGPEFLTYFQNEAQLEKSRLLSDRFSAERPKGSFSTLEIQRTEQGDSAMYLCASSRETEQCFGPGTRLTVT.

In this sample, this clonotype turned up a few times. The chain links TRBV15 to TRBJ1-1; possible D gene TRBD1, 6 bases. The CDR3 is 16 residues long. Germline CDR1 reads LNHNV; CDR2 reads YYDKDF (reference sequence). V was clipped by 0 bases and J by 4 bases, with 15 bases between them. Here the CDR3 reads CATSRDLQGGGTEAFF. The CDR3 DNA is TGTGCCACCAGCAGAGACCTACAGGGAGGAGGCACTGAAGCTTTCTTT. The full variable domain, its missing parts supplied by reference TRBV15 and TRBJ1-1, is DAMVIQNPRYQVTQFGKPVTLSCSQTLNHNVMYWYQQKSSQAPKLLFHYYDKDFNNEADTPDNFQSRRPNTSFCFLDIRSPGLGDTAMYLCATSRDLQGGGTEAFFGQGTRLTVV.

This chain uses TRBV29-1 with TRBJ2-7, with 10 bases matching TRBD2. In germline, CDR1 is SQVTM, CDR2 ANQGSEA. V trimming: 0 bases; J trimming: 7 bases; junction bases outside the gene matches: 6. The CDR3 covers 14 residues. CDR3 region: CSVEEPSGSDEQYF. The CDR3 DNA reads TGCAGCGTTGAAGAACCTAGCGGGAGCGATGAGCAGTACTTC.

Ten or more counts support this clonotype. The J gene is TRBJ1-1, the V gene TRBV20-1, with 10 bases fitting TRBD1. The CDR3 has 18 residues. Germline CDR1 reads DFQATT; CDR2 reads SNEGSKA (reference sequence). Unmatched junction bases numbered 11, after V lost 1 base and J lost 0 bases. CDR3 coding DNA: TGCAGTGCTAGAGGGGTTGGGACAGGGGCGGTCATGAACACTGAAGCTTTCTTT. Encoded protein: CSARGVGTGAVMNTEAFF.